This TCR beta chain is from a study of tumor and adjacent non-tumor tissue in lung cancer. This clonotype was counted between two and nine times. Its matching antigen is unknown. This sample's RNA came from whole unsorted tissue. Between August and November 2014, newly diagnosed, chemotherapy-naive lung cancer patients underwent thoracic surgery in China. Study-wide results and limits: Top 100 clones took a larger repertoire share in normal lung.

Trimming left V 4 bases short and J 1 base short, with 14 bases between. From germline, CDR1 is SGHDT and CDR2 YYEEEE. The CDR3 is 15 amino acids. TCRbeta libraries were built with three rounds of nested PCR, modified from ARM-PCR. Each CDR3 protein is one row after TCRdb ran MiXCR on the multiplex PCR reads. Among some 120,000 distinct CDR3 sequences listed, roughly 67% were seen once. This chain joins TRBV5-6 and TRBJ2-5; possibly TRBD1 or TRBD2 for D (5 bases each). The material sequenced was lung tumor tissue. This sequence originates from a man younger than 40 with non-small cell lung cancer. The CDR3 DNA sequence: TGTGCCAGCAGCGAAATGGGACCCTTCCAAGAGACCCAGTACTTC. Translation gives CASSEMGPFQETQYF.